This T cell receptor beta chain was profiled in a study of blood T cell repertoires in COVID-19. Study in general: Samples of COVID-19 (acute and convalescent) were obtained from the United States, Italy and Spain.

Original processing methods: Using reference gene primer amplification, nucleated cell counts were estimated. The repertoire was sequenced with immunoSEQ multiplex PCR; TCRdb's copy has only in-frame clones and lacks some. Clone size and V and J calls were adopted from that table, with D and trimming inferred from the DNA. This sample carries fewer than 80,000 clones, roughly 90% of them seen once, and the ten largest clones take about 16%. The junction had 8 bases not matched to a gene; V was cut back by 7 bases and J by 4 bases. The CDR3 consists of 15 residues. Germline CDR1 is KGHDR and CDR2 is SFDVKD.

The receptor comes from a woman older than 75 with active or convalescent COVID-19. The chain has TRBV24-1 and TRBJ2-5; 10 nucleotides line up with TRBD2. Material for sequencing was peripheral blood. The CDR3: CATSLAGARRETQYF. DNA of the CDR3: TGTGCCACCAGCCTAGCGGGGGCGCGACGAGAGACCCAGTACTTC.